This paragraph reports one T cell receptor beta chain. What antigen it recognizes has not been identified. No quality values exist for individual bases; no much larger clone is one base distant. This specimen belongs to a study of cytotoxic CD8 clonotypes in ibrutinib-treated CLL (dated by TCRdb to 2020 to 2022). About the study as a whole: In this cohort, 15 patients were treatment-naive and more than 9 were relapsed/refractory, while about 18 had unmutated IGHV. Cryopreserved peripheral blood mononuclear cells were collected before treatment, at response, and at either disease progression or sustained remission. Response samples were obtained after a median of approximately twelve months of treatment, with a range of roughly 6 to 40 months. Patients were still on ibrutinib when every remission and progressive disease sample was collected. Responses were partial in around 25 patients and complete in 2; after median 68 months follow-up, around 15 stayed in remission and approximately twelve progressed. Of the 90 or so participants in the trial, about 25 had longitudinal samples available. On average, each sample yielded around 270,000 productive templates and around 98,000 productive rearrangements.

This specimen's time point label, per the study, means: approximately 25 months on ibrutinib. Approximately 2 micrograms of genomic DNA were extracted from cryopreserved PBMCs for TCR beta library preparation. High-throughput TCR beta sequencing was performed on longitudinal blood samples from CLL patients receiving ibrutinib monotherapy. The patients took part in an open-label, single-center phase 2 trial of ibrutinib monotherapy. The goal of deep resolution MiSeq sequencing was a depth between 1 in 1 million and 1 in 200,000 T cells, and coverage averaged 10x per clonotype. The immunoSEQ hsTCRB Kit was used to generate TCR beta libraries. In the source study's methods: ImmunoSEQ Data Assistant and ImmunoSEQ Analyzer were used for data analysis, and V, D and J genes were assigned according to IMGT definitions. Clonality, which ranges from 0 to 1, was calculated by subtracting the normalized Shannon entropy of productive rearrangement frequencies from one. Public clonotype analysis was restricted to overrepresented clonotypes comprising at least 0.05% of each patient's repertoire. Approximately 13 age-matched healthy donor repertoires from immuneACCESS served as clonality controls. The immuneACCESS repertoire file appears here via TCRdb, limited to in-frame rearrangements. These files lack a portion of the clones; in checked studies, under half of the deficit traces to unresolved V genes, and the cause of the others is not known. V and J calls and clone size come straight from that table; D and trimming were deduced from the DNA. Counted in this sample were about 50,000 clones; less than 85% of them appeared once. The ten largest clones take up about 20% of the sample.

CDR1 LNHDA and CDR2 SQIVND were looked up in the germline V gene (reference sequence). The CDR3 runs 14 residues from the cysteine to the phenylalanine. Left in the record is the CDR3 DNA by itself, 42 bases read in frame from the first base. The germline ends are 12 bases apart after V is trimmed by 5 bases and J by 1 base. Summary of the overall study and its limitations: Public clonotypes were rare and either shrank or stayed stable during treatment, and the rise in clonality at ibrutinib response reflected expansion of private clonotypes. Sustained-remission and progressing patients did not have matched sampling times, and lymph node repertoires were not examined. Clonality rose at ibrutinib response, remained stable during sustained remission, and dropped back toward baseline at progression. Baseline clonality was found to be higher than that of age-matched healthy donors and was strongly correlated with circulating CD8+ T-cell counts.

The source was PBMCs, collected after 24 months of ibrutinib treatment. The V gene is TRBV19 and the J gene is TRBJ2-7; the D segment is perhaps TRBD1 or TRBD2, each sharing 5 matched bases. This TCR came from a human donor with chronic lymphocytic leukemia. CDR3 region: CASSPGRTSYEQYF. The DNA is TGTGCCAGTAGTCCGGGACGGACATCCTACGAGCAGTACTTC.